What follows are 25 T cell receptor beta chains derived from one specimen sequenced in a study of beta chain features in type 1 diabetes. Expressed TCRB transcripts were sequenced because the isolated RNA had all been reverse transcribed beforehand. Measured with immunoSEQ multiplex PCR; TCRdb has only the in-frame clones, and not every one. The table lists 300,000 to 450,000 clones, around 12% of them singletons. Source material: naive CD4+ T cells from blood. Receptors originate from a man younger than 35 in good health.

This clone came up a few times. This chain joins TRBV19 and TRBJ1-5; no clear D. The CDR3 covers 13 residues. Germline V lookup: CDR1 LNHDA, CDR2 SQIVND (reference sequence). V was cut by 3 bases and J by 3 bases, with 6 bases left in between. The CDR3 coding sequence is TGTGCCAGTAGTATCACAGACAATCAGCCCCAGCATTTT. Translated, it gives CASSITDNQPQHF.

This clone turned up a few times. The chain combines TRBV11-2 with TRBJ2-7; possible D gene TRBD1, 6 bases. The CDR3 extends over 13 amino acids. In germline, CDR1 is SGHAT, CDR2 FQNNGV. The germline V and J ends were trimmed by 6 bases and 4 bases, with 13 bases remaining between them. CDR3 in amino acids: CASREGQMYEQYF. The CDR3 DNA reads TGTGCCAGCAGGGAAGGACAGATGTACGAGCAGTACTTC. Combining the CDR3 with reference TRBV11-2 and TRBJ2-7 gives the whole variable domain EAGVAQSPRYKIIEKRQSVAFWCNPISGHATLYWYQQILGQGPKLLIQFQNNGVVDDSQLPKDRFSAERLKGVDSTLKIQPAKLEDSAVYLCASREGQMYEQYFGPGTRLTVT.

There are a few counts of this clone. The genes are TRBV19 and TRBJ2-3, with a possible D match to TRBD1 (6 bases). The CDR3 covers 15 residues. CDR1 is LNHDA, CDR2 SQIVND, per germline (reference sequence). Trimming took 6 bases from V and 0 from J, leaving 13 bases between them. CDR3 amino acids: CASSPDSHSTDTQYF. The CDR3 coding sequence is TGTGCCAGTAGCCCGGACAGCCATAGCACAGATACGCAGTATTTT. Full variable domain (missing parts from reference TRBV19 and TRBJ2-3): DGGITQSPKYLFRKEGQNVTLSCEQNLNHDAMYWYRQDPGQGLRLIYYSQIVNDFQKGDIAEGYSVSREKKESFPLTVTSAQKNPTAFYLCASSPDSHSTDTQYFGPGTRLTVL.

The chain has TRBV28 and TRBJ1-2; D not certain. V was trimmed by 3 bases and J by 4 bases, leaving 9 bases between them. The CDR3 has 13 residues. Germline CDR1 reads MDHEN; CDR2 reads SYDVKM. CDR3 loop: CASSFPLPYGYTF. The CDR3 DNA reads as TGTGCCAGCAGTTTCCCGCTACCCTATGGCTACACCTTC.

V gene TRBV2 combines with J gene TRBJ2-2, with D perhaps matching TRBD1 (5 bases). V was shortened by 8 bases and J by 7 bases, with 14 bases between the two germline ends. The germline V gene has CDR1 SNHLY and CDR2 FYNNEI. The CDR3 spans 13 residues. The CDR3 DNA is TGTGCCAGCTCAGGGTCTTGGTTCGGGGAGCTGTTTTTT. Translating gives CASSGSWFGELFF.

This clone was recorded at least ten times. Germline and junction disagree at one end, which may indicate a read error. This chain connects TRBV7-2 to TRBJ2-5, with D perhaps TRBD2 (5 bases). Per the germline V gene, CDR1 is SGHTA and CDR2 is FQGNSA. The CDR3 runs 13 residues. The CDR3 sequence is CASSLAIQETQYF. In nucleotides, the CDR3 is TGTGCCAGCAGCCTAGCTATCCAAGAGACCCAGTACTTC.

This clone occurred many times. The chain employs TRBV4-3 and TRBJ2-7, with 11 bases matching TRBD2. Unmatched junction bases numbered 0, after V lost 2 bases and J lost 3 bases. The CDR3 is 14 amino acids. Germline CDR1 and CDR2: LGHNA and YSLEER. As DNA, the CDR3 is TGCGCCAGCAGCCAACTAGCGGGAGGCTACGAGCAGTACTTC. This codes for CASSQLAGGYEQYF.

This clone was seen a few times. V gene TRBV5-4 combines with J gene TRBJ2-5; 7 nucleotides line up with TRBD1. Looked up from germline, CDR1 is SGHNT and CDR2 is YYREEE (reference sequence). Trimming at V came to 4 bases and at J to 5 bases, leaving 8 bases not matched to a gene. This CDR3 contains 14 residues. The CDR3 reads CASSNQQGWETQYF. The CDR3 region has the DNA TGTGCCAGCAGCAACCAACAGGGGTGGGAGACCCAGTACTTC.

CDR3 in amino acids: CASGRETPYEQYF. Written as DNA, the CDR3 is TGTGCCAGCGGGCGGGAGACCCCCTACGAGCAGTACTTC. The rearrangement uses TRBV28 and TRBJ2-7, with 7 bases lining up with TRBD2. Germline V gives CDR1 MDHEN, CDR2 SYDVKM. This CDR3 has 13 residues. V dropped 8 bases and J dropped 2; count of bases not matched to a gene: 6. The full variable domain, in which reference TRBV28 and TRBJ2-7 provide the parts outside the CDR3, is DVKVTQSSRYLVKRTGEKVFLECVQDMDHENMFWYRQDPGLGLRLIYFSYDVKMKEKGDIPEGYSVSREKKERFSLILESASTNQTSMYLCASGRETPYEQYFGPGTRLTVT.

The chain recombines TRBV7-2 with TRBJ2-3; D may be TRBD2 (6 bases). V lost 11 bases and J 2 bases, leaving 14 bases between the germline ends. The CDR3 loop spans 13 amino acids. CDR1 is SGHTA, CDR2 FQGNSA, per germline. Written as DNA, the CDR3 is TGTGCCGGGGGACTTGGGTCCACAGATACGCAGTATTTT. This translates into CAGGLGSTDTQYF.

The chain combines TRBV30 with TRBJ1-1; 7 nucleotides align to TRBD1. Germline loops: CDR1 GTSNPN, CDR2 SVGIG (reference sequence). This CDR3 has 16 residues. The ends lost 0 bases at V and 1 base at J; junction bases unmatched: 8. Here the CDR3 DNA reads TGTGCCTGGAGTGTAGAGAAGGGGGCAAGGAACACTGAAGCTTTCTTT. Encoded protein: CAWSVEKGARNTEAFF.

This clone was detected a few times. This chain links TRBV28 with TRBJ2-7, with 9 bases fitting TRBD1. The CDR3 totals 16 residues. CDR1 MDHEN and CDR2 SYDVKM come from the germline V gene. Germline trimming cut 2 bases from V and 0 bases from J; bases unmatched to any gene: 5. CDR3 loop: CASSLGDRDSSYEQYF. Written as DNA, the CDR3 is TGTGCCAGCAGTTTAGGGGACAGGGATAGCTCCTACGAGCAGTACTTC.

The V gene is TRBV11-1, the J gene TRBJ2-5; 9 bases fit TRBD1. Germline V gene lookup returns CDR1 SGHAT and CDR2 FQDESV (reference sequence). Losses at the gene ends were 5 bases for V and 2 bases for J; bases not matched to a gene: 3. This CDR3 has 14 residues. The CDR3 spells CASSVGTGQETQYF. In nucleotides, the CDR3 is TGTGCCAGCAGCGTTGGGACAGGGCAAGAGACCCAGTACTTC.

There are a few counts of this clone. V and J are TRBV6-5 and TRBJ2-2; D unresolved. Trimming pared 4 bases from V and 1 base from J, leaving 7 bases between. The germline CDR1 and CDR2 sequences are MNHEY and SVGAGI. The CDR3 has 14 amino acids. The CDR3 reads CASSWSRNTGELFF. In nucleotides, the CDR3 is TGTGCCAGCAGTTGGTCGAGGAACACCGGGGAGCTGTTTTTT.

This clone was detected a few times. The chain combines TRBV28 with TRBJ1-2, with 10 bases identical to TRBD1. The CDR3 covers 14 residues. CDR1 is MDHEN and CDR2 is SYDVKM in the germline V gene. V dropped 7 bases and J dropped 4; count of bases not matched to a gene: 6. CDR3 sequence reads: CASTWGQGIYGYTF. Written as DNA, the CDR3 is TGTGCCAGCACCTGGGGACAGGGGATCTATGGCTACACCTTC.

This clone came up a few times. The chain is built from TRBV4-2 and TRBJ1-5; a weak D match, TRBD1 (5 bases). Trimming pared 3 bases from V and 9 bases from J, leaving 15 bases between. The CDR3 length is 14 residues. Germline V gene lookup returns CDR1 LGHNA and CDR2 YNFKEQ. CDR3 protein: CASSHEPGRAPQHF. The CDR3 DNA sequence: TGTGCCAGCAGCCACGAACCAGGGAGGGCGCCCCAGCATTTT.

The V gene is TRBV7-9, the J gene TRBJ1-1; tentative D call: TRBD1 (6 bases). The CDR3 runs to 14 residues. Trimming took off 3 bases at V and 0 bases at J, with 8 bases between the two ends. Germline CDR1 and CDR2: SEHNR and FQNEAQ (reference sequence). The CDR3 region is CASSLQGMNTEAFF. The CDR3 bases are TGTGCCAGCAGCTTGCAGGGGATGAACACTGAAGCTTTCTTT.

This sequence joins TRBV7-9 and TRBJ1-3; unclear D gene. Germline V gene data show CDR1 as SEHNR and CDR2 as FQNEAQ (reference sequence). The V end lost 5 bases, the J end lost 2 bases, and 16 bases lay between the germline ends. The CDR3 spans 16 residues. As DNA, the CDR3 is TGTGCCAGCAGCCTACGGTGGGAGGGCACTGGAAACACCATATATTTT. The encoded protein is CASSLRWEGTGNTIYF.

This clone turned up a few times. The chain carries TRBV14 and TRBJ2-1; D ambiguous. Germline CDR1 is SGHDN and CDR2 is FVKESK. V lost 4 bases to trimming and J lost 2 bases, with 9 bases between them. The CDR3 sequence is 14 residues long. As DNA, the CDR3 is TGTGCCAGCAGCCGGTCGGTCGCCTACAATGAGCAGTTCTTC. It codes for CASSRSVAYNEQFF.

The chain links TRBV6-5 to TRBJ2-3; D is uncertain. V lost 5 bases, J lost 1 base, and 10 bases lay in between. Germline V gene data show CDR1 as MNHEY and CDR2 as SVGAGI. The CDR3 is 14 residues long. CDR3: CASSTRIRTDTQYF. The CDR3 nucleotides read TGTGCCAGCAGTACGAGAATTCGCACAGATACGCAGTATTTT.

This clone was counted between two and nine times. V is TRBV7-9 and J is TRBJ2-7; D is possibly TRBD1 (5 bases). Trimming removed 5 bases from V and 1 base from J, with 15 bases in between. CDR3 length: 15 amino acids. Germline values: CDR1 SEHNR, CDR2 FQNEAQ (reference sequence). The CDR3 DNA is TGTGCCAGCAGCGCCACAGGCCATAAGTCCTACGAGCAGTACTTC. It codes for CASSATGHKSYEQYF.

The CDR3 here is CASSLEGGGEVKQFF. The CDR3 DNA sequence: TGTGCCAGCAGCTTGGAGGGCGGGGGGGAGGTAAAACAGTTCTTC. The rearrangement joins TRBV5-4 to TRBJ2-1; the match to TRBD2 covers 9 bases. CDR1 and CDR2 (germline): SGHNT, YYREEE (reference sequence). With 0 bases clipped from V and 13 bases from J, the junction kept 11 bases outside the gene matches. The CDR3 has 15 residues.

This clone was found a few times. The chain carries TRBV4-3 and TRBJ1-2, with TRBD1 identical over 10 bases. Unmatched junction bases numbered 1, after V lost 3 bases and J lost 6 bases. Germline CDR1 reads LGHNA; CDR2 reads YSLEER. This CDR3 comprises 13 residues. CDR3 in amino acids: CASSQTGGNGYTF. The CDR3 nucleotides read TGCGCCAGCAGCCAGACAGGGGGCAATGGCTACACCTTC.

The rearrangement joins TRBV4-3 to TRBJ2-5; no reliable D call. The last part of the DNA fits TRBJ2-7 better; the J call may be wrong. The germline V gene encodes CDR1 LGHNA and CDR2 YSLEER. This CDR3 is built from 13 residues. The CDR3 sequence: CASSQAENYEQYF. The CDR3 DNA follows: TGCGCCAGCAGCCAAGCAGAAAACTACGAGCAGTACTTC.

In this sample, this clone turned up a few times. This sequence joins TRBV7-3 and TRBJ1-6; 9 nucleotides match TRBD1. The CDR3 spans 15 residues. Germline trimming cut 4 bases from V and 10 bases from J; bases unmatched to any gene: 8. Germline CDR1 is SGHTA and CDR2 is FQGTGA. CDR3 amino acids: CASSSTDRGGSPLHF. The DNA of the CDR3 is TGTGCCAGCAGCTCGACGGACAGGGGCGGCTCACCCCTCCACTTT.